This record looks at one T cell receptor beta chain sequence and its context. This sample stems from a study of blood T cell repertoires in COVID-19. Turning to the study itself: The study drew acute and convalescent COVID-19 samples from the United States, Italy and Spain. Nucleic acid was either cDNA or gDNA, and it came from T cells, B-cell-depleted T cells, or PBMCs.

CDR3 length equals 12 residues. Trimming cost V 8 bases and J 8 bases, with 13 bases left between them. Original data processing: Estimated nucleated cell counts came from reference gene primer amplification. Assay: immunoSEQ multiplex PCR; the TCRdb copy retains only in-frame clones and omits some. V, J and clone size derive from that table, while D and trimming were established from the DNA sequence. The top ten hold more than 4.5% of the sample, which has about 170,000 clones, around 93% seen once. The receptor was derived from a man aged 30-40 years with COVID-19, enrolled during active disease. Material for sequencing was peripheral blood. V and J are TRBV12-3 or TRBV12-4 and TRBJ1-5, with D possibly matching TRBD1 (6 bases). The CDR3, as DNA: TGTGCCAGCGGGACATCGTTCGAGCCCCAGCATTTT. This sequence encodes CASGTSFEPQHF.